Presented here are 3 T cell receptor beta chains from one specimen sequenced in a study of beta chain features in type 1 diabetes. Sequencing targeted expressed TCRB transcripts, as all isolated RNA had been reverse transcribed. Method: immunoSEQ multiplex PCR; TCRdb's copy keeps in-frame clones and lacks some. The table records about half a million clones, 30% of them present only once. The sample was naive CD4+ T cells from blood. The receptor source for this set is a man aged 18 to 35 in good health.

This clone was recorded a few times. The chain recombines TRBV5-4 with TRBJ2-5, with D possibly being TRBD1 or TRBD2 (5 bases each). Germline-derived CDR1 and CDR2 are SGHNT and YYREEE (reference sequence). Trimming took 4 bases from V and 4 from J, leaving 17 bases between them. The CDR3 length is 15 residues. CDR3 loop: CASSRDLASGETQYF. CDR3 nucleotide sequence: TGTGCCAGCAGCAGGGACCTCGCCAGCGGAGAGACCCAGTACTTC. Full variable domain (missing parts from reference TRBV5-4 and TRBJ2-5): ETGVTQSPTHLIKTRGQQVTLRCSSQSGHNTVSWYQQALGQGPQFIFQYYREEENGRGNFPPRFSGLQFPNYSSELNVNALELDDSALYLCASSRDLASGETQYFGPGTRLLVL.

In this sample, this clone turned up once. This chain connects TRBV14 to TRBJ2-1; TRBD1 is a possible D gene (6 bases). Germline CDR1 and CDR2: SGHDN and FVKESK. The V gene lost 0 bases and the J gene lost 0 bases, with 15 bases spanning the gap. The length of the CDR3 is 18 residues. CDR3: CASSQEIGDKPSYNEQFF. CDR3 in DNA: TGTGCCAGCAGCCAAGAAATTGGGGACAAACCCTCCTACAATGAGCAGTTCTTC.

The chain carries TRBV15 and TRBJ1-2; no reliable D call. Germline V gene data show CDR1 as LNHNV and CDR2 as YYDKDF (reference sequence). The CDR3 covers 13 residues. The V and J ends lost 4 bases and 4 bases respectively, with 10 bases between them. This CDR3 is CATSKALLYGYTF. In DNA form, the CDR3 reads TGTGCCACCAGCAAGGCGCTCCTCTATGGCTACACCTTC.